This is a list of T cell receptor beta chains from one sample in a study of regulatory T cells in long-lasting Graves disease. TCRdb used MiXCR to reprocess the multiplex PCR reads, holding one entry per CDR3 protein. The sample lists 550,000 or so distinct CDR3 sequences; 12% were seen once. Another study also made use of these data, one on T cells in Graves' hyperthyroidism and ophthalmopathy.

The source material was peripheral blood mononuclear cells (PBMCs), sampled at new diagnosis, from a patient treated with antithyroid drugs. Every receptor here comes from a woman in her twenties or thirties with Graves disease. The CDR3 runs from the conserved cysteine through the conserved F or W. A D gene is named only where the DNA matches it firmly. Some rows mark clone size as missing; the rest say once, few, many or name a class of expanded clone.

j_call: TRBJ1-1
d_call: .
clone_size: many
v_call: TRBV2
cdr3_nt: TGTGCCAGCAGTGGGTTCGGGGGGTACACTGAAGCTTTCTTT
cdr3_aa: CASSGFGGYTEAFF

j_call: TRBJ2-2
d_call: TRBD2
clone_size: few
v_call: TRBV19
cdr3_nt: TGTGCCAGTACCCAGCGGGAGGGCTATGGCGGGGAGCTGTTTTTT
cdr3_aa: CASTQREGYGGELFF

j_call: TRBJ2-7
d_call: .
clone_size: few
v_call: TRBV5-1
cdr3_nt: TGCGCCAGCAGCTTGGGATCAGGGCTAATCTACGAGCAGTACTTC
cdr3_aa: CASSLGSGLIYEQYF

j_call: TRBJ2-7
d_call: TRBD1
clone_size: .
v_call: TRBV5-4
cdr3_nt: TGTGCCAGCAGCAGGGGACAGGGAGGGAACTACGAGCAGTACTTC
cdr3_aa: CASSRGQGGNYEQYF

j_call: TRBJ2-2
d_call: .
clone_size: many
v_call: TRBV19
cdr3_nt: TGTGCCAGTAGTATAGTCTACGGGGAGCTGTTTTTT
cdr3_aa: CASSIVYGELFF

j_call: TRBJ2-2
d_call: .
clone_size: few
v_call: TRBV20-1
cdr3_nt: TGCAGTGCTAGAGGGGCGGGCACCGGGGAGCTGTTTTTT
cdr3_aa: CSARGAGTGELFF

j_call: TRBJ2-3
d_call: TRBD2
clone_size: many
v_call: TRBV20-1
cdr3_nt: TGCAGTGGGAAACCTAGCGGGAGTGGCACAGATACGCAGTATTTT
cdr3_aa: CSGKPSGSGTDTQYF

j_call: TRBJ2-2
d_call: .
clone_size: many
v_call: TRBV14
cdr3_nt: TGTGCCAGCAGCCAAGATAGTAGGAGGGGGCGGAACACCGGGGAGCTGTTTTTT
cdr3_aa: CASSQDSRRGRNTGELFF

j_call: TRBJ2-5
d_call: .
clone_size: many
v_call: TRBV19
cdr3_nt: TGTGCCAGTATGGGTTTCGGGACCCAGTACTTC
cdr3_aa: CASMGFGTQYF

j_call: TRBJ1-6
d_call: .
clone_size: many
v_call: TRBV9
cdr3_nt: TGTGCCAGCAGCGAACACGGTGAGAGCTCCTATAATTCACCCCTCCACTTT
cdr3_aa: CASSEHGESSYNSPLHF

j_call: TRBJ2-2
d_call: .
clone_size: few
v_call: TRBV5-6
cdr3_nt: TGTGCCAGCAGCTTGATCGCGGGGACGAACACCGGGGAGCTGTTTTTT
cdr3_aa: CASSLIAGTNTGELFF

j_call: TRBJ2-1
d_call: .
clone_size: .
v_call: TRBV15
cdr3_nt: TGTGCCACCAGCTCGGACTGGTACAATGAGCAGTTCTTC
cdr3_aa: CATSSDWYNEQFF

j_call: TRBJ2-7
d_call: .
clone_size: many
v_call: TRBV12-3/TRBV12-4
cdr3_nt: TGTGCCAGCAGTCGATCAGGACAGATCTACGAGCAGTACTTC
cdr3_aa: CASSRSGQIYEQYF

j_call: TRBJ2-1
d_call: TRBD1
clone_size: many
v_call: TRBV6-1
cdr3_nt: TGTGCCAGCAGTGAAGCAGAGGGGACAGGGGGCAATGAGCAGTTCTTC
cdr3_aa: CASSEAEGTGGNEQFF